The 31 T cell receptor beta chains listed next were all sequenced from one sample in a study of blood T cell repertoires in COVID-19. Libraries were prepared by immunoSEQ multiplex PCR; TCRdb keeps only in-frame clonotypes and omits some of them. The sample includes approximately 84,000 clones, around 80% of them seen just once. Sequencing used peripheral blood. All receptors derive from a woman of 80 years or more with acute or convalescent COVID-19.

In this sample, this clone turned up a few times. V is TRBV3-1 (or the pseudogene TRBV3-2) and J is TRBJ1-5; D is unclear. Trimming removed 2 bases at V and 2 bases at J, with 7 bases between. The CDR3 is made up of 14 amino acids. Germline values: CDR1 LGHDT, CDR2 YNNKEL (reference sequence). The CDR3 DNA reads TGTGCCAGCAGCCAAAGTCGGGGCAATCAGCCCCAGCATTTT. It specifies CASSQSRGNQPQHF.

The chain's CDR3 is CASSLDPRGLGETQYF. CDR3 nucleotides: TGTGCCAGCAGCTTAGATCCCAGGGGGTTGGGAGAGACCCAGTACTTC. V and J are TRBV11-2 and TRBJ2-5; 7 nucleotides match TRBD1. Losses at the gene ends were 0 bases for V and 4 bases for J; bases not matched to a gene: 8. Germline-derived CDR1 and CDR2 are SGHAT and FQNNGV. The CDR3 extends over 16 amino acids. Full variable domain (outside the CDR3, taken from reference TRBV11-2 and TRBJ2-5): EAGVAQSPRYKIIEKRQSVAFWCNPISGHATLYWYQQILGQGPKLLIQFQNNGVVDDSQLPKDRFSAERLKGVDSTLKIQPAKLEDSAVYLCASSLDPRGLGETQYFGPGTRLLVL.

V and J are TRBV18 and TRBJ2-1, with 13 bases fitting TRBD2. From germline, CDR1 is KGHSH and CDR2 LQKENI. The CDR3 spans 17 residues. J gave up 5 bases and V 6 bases, and 10 bases lay outside the gene matches. The CDR3 loop reads CASSSTLAGGTHNEQFF. DNA of the CDR3: TGTGCCAGCTCCTCTACACTAGCGGGAGGGACCCACAATGAGCAGTTCTTC.

This clone was seen a single time. This chain joins TRBV10-3 and TRBJ2-5; a weak D match, TRBD2 (5 bases). The CDR3 contains 14 residues. V was trimmed by 8 bases and J by 3 bases, leaving 16 bases between them. Germline V gene sequence: CDR1 ENHRY, CDR2 SYGVKD. The CDR3 region has the DNA TGTGCCATCGCCAGGTCCGGGAACGAAGAGACCCAGTACTTC. Encoded protein: CAIARSGNEETQYF.

The J gene is TRBJ1-1, the V gene TRBV4-3, with 8 bases lining up with TRBD1. The CDR3 runs to 16 residues. The junction had 4 bases not matched to a gene; V was cut back by 1 base and J by 0 bases. CDR1 LGHNA and CDR2 YSLEER come from the germline V gene. CDR3 bases: TGCGCCAGCAGCCAAGGGACAGGGATCATGAACACTGAAGCTTTCTTT. Translation gives CASSQGTGIMNTEAFF.

This clone was detected only a few times. V is TRBV27 and J is TRBJ2-7; TRBD1 agrees at 7 bases. The germline V gene encodes CDR1 MNHEY and CDR2 SMNVEV (reference sequence). The V gene end was trimmed by 6 bases and the J gene end by 9 bases; junction bases not matched to a gene: 5. The CDR3 is made up of 11 amino acids. CDR3 in DNA: TGTGCCAGCAGGAGGGGGCAATCGCAGTACTTC. It yields the protein CASRRGQSQYF.

V and J are TRBV10-3 and TRBJ2-1, with TRBD1 identical over 8 bases. The CDR3 totals 15 residues. The trim removed 10 bases at V and 2 bases at J, leaving 10 bases unmatched. Germline V gives CDR1 ENHRY, CDR2 SYGVKD. The CDR3 sequence: CASHGQGLPYNEQFF. DNA for the CDR3: TGTGCCAGCCATGGACAGGGACTGCCCTACAATGAGCAGTTCTTC.

The rearrangement links TRBV7-2 to TRBJ2-7; D might be TRBD2 (7 bases). This CDR3 is built from 15 residues. Trimming took off 1 base at V and 5 bases at J, with 15 bases between the two ends. Per the germline V gene, CDR1 is SGHTA and CDR2 is FQGNSA. CDR3 in DNA: TGTGCCAGCAGCTTAGATTCGGGGGGCTGGGACGAGCAGTACTTC. This codes for CASSLDSGGWDEQYF. The entire variable domain, with the rest obtained from reference TRBV7-2 and TRBJ2-7, is as follows: GAGVSQSPSNKVTEKGKDVELRCDPISGHTALYWYRQSLGQGLEFLIYFQGNSAPDKSGLPSDRFSAERTGGSVSTLTIQRTQQEDSAVYLCASSLDSGGWDEQYFGPGTRLTVT.

The V gene is TRBV7-9, the J gene TRBJ2-5, with TRBD1 identical over 7 bases. Germline CDR1 reads SEHNR; CDR2 reads FQNEAQ (reference sequence). With 0 bases clipped from V and 2 bases from J, the junction kept 6 bases outside the gene matches. The length of the CDR3 is 16 residues. CDR3 in DNA: TGTGCCAGCAGCTTAGCAGGCAGGGGGAGACAAGAGACCCAGTACTTC. It encodes CASSLAGRGRQETQYF.

This chain links TRBV9 with TRBJ1-6; D gene uncertain. In germline, CDR1 is SGDLS, CDR2 YYNGEE. V was shortened by 3 bases and J by 0 bases, with 13 bases between the two germline ends. The CDR3 has 17 amino acids. CDR3 region: CASSAGVQRSYNSPLHF. CDR3 bases: TGTGCCAGCAGCGCGGGAGTACAGCGCTCCTATAATTCACCCCTCCACTTT. Based on the CDR3 plus reference TRBV9 and TRBJ1-6, the full variable domain is DSGVTQTPKHLITATGQRVTLRCSPRSGDLSVYWYQQSLDQGLQFLIQYYNGEERAKGNILERFSAQQFPDLHSELNLSSLELGDSALYFCASSAGVQRSYNSPLHFGNGTRLTVT.

The chain couples TRBV10-3 to TRBJ1-4; 8 nucleotides align to TRBD1. This CDR3 is built from 14 residues. Germline assignment: CDR1 ENHRY and CDR2 SYGVKD. The junction had 3 bases not matched to a gene; V was cut back by 3 bases and J by 6 bases. The CDR3 loop reads CAISEQGGDEKLFF. CDR3 bases: TGTGCCATCAGTGAACAGGGGGGGGATGAAAAACTGTTTTTT.

The chain uses TRBV5-1 and TRBJ1-1; perhaps TRBD1 as D (5 bases). Trimming removed 0 bases from V and 4 bases from J, with 10 bases in between. Germline V gene data show CDR1 as SGHRS and CDR2 as YFSETQ. The CDR3 totals 14 residues. The CDR3 sequence: CASSLERGGTEAFF. DNA for the CDR3: TGCGCCAGCAGCTTGGAAAGGGGAGGCACTGAAGCTTTCTTT.

This chain uses TRBV9 with TRBJ2-7; TRBD1 is a possible D gene (6 bases). CDR1 SGDLS and CDR2 YYNGEE come from the germline V gene. This CDR3 is built from 14 residues. V was cut by 3 bases and J by 0 bases, with 10 bases left in between. The CDR3 spells CASSAGQISYEQYF. The CDR3 DNA reads as TGTGCCAGCAGCGCCGGACAGATCTCCTACGAGCAGTACTTC. Using reference TRBV9 and TRBJ2-7 for the parts outside the CDR3, the full variable domain is DSGVTQTPKHLITATGQRVTLRCSPRSGDLSVYWYQQSLDQGLQFLIQYYNGEERAKGNILERFSAQQFPDLHSELNLSSLELGDSALYFCASSAGQISYEQYFGPGTRLTVT.

CDR3 coding DNA: TGTGCCACCAGTGATCCGACAGGGCCCTATGGCTACACCTTC. It yields the protein CATSDPTGPYGYTF. The genes are TRBV24-1 and TRBJ1-2; TRBD1 aligns across 7 bases. The V gene's germline CDR1 is KGHDR and CDR2 SFDVKD. With 3 bases clipped from V and 4 bases from J, the junction kept 4 bases outside the gene matches. The CDR3 runs 14 residues.

The chain uses TRBV18 and TRBJ2-3; a weak D match, TRBD1 (6 bases). Germline-derived CDR1 and CDR2 are KGHSH and LQKENI. Trimming removed 5 bases from V and 1 base from J, with 13 bases in between. This CDR3 has 15 amino acids. The CDR3 here is CASSSLQGRTDTQYF. The CDR3 nucleotides read TGTGCCAGCTCATCACTACAGGGCCGCACAGATACGCAGTATTTT.

The rearrangement uses TRBV2 and TRBJ1-4, with TRBD1 identical over 8 bases. The CDR3 is made up of 15 amino acids. The V gene end was trimmed by 7 bases and the J gene end by 5 bases; junction bases not matched to a gene: 9. CDR1 and CDR2 (germline): SNHLY, FYNNEI. CDR3 nucleotide sequence: TGTGCCAGCAATTCCCAGGGGGCGGGAAATGAAAAACTGTTTTTT. Its protein is CASNSQGAGNEKLFF.

This sequence joins TRBV6-5 and TRBJ2-3; 8 nucleotides agree with TRBD2. V lost 4 bases and J lost 4; bases outside the gene matches: 7. The CDR3 has 15 residues. In germline, CDR1 is MNHEY, CDR2 SVGAGI. CDR3 in amino acids: CASSLSGGPSDTQYF. CDR3 nucleotide sequence: TGTGCCAGCAGTTTATCGGGAGGGCCCTCAGATACGCAGTATTTT.

The chain combines TRBV5-1 with TRBJ2-3; D is possibly TRBD2 (6 bases). CDR1 SGHRS and CDR2 YFSETQ come from the germline V gene. The CDR3 loop spans 15 amino acids. V gave up 4 bases and J gave up 1 base, with 13 bases separating them. CDR3 coding DNA: TGCGCCAGCAGCCCCGGAGGGTGGGGCACAGATACGCAGTATTTT. It is translated as CASSPGGWGTDTQYF. Using reference TRBV5-1 and TRBJ2-3 for the parts outside the CDR3, the full variable domain is KAGVTQTPRYLIKTRGQQVTLSCSPISGHRSVSWYQQTPGQGLQFLFEYFSETQRNKGNFPGRFSGRQFSNSRSEMNVSTLELGDSALYLCASSPGGWGTDTQYFGPGTRLTVL.

V and J are TRBV15 and TRBJ1-1; D uncertain. The CDR3 loop spans 14 amino acids. Trimming removed 3 bases at V and 0 bases at J, with 8 bases between. Germline V lookup: CDR1 LNHNV, CDR2 YYDKDF (reference sequence). CDR3 sequence: CATSSGIMNTEAFF. DNA of the CDR3: TGTGCCACCAGCAGCGGGATCATGAACACTGAAGCTTTCTTT.

This clone has just a few counts. The chain joins TRBV7-8 to TRBJ1-1; TRBD1 matches 9 bases. CDR3 length: 16 residues. Germline CDR1 reads SGHVS; CDR2 reads FQNEAQ. The V segment lost 3 bases and the J segment 4 bases; nucleotides outside the gene matches: 9. CDR3 sequence reads: CASSLGGTGRLTEAFF. The CDR3 DNA sequence: TGTGCCAGCAGCTTGGGGGGGACAGGGAGACTCACTGAAGCTTTCTTT.

The table lists this clone with many counts. This chain uses TRBV5-6 with TRBJ2-7; TRBD2 aligns across 11 bases. V shed 6 bases, J shed 3 bases, and the junction held 5 bases outside the gene matches. Germline-derived CDR1 and CDR2 are SGHDT and YYEEEE. The CDR3 is 14 amino acids. The CDR3 DNA reads TGTGCCAGCACCGAGGGACTAGCGGTCTACGAGCAGTACTTC. Residues: CASTEGLAVYEQYF.

V usage is TRBV28 and J usage is TRBJ1-2; perhaps TRBD1 as D (5 bases). Germline V gives CDR1 MDHEN, CDR2 SYDVKM. This CDR3 spans 15 amino acids. The V gene lost 6 bases and the J gene lost 2 bases, with 16 bases spanning the gap. CDR3 residues: CASSLLGRQNYGYTF. For the CDR3, the DNA is TGTGCCAGCAGCCTACTGGGCCGACAGAACTATGGCTACACCTTC.

This clone showed up just a few times. The genes are TRBV6-5 and TRBJ2-2; 7 bases map to TRBD2. The CDR3 totals 15 residues. The J segment lost 6 bases and the V segment lost 8 bases, leaving 12 bases of the junction unmatched. Germline CDR1 reads MNHEY; CDR2 reads SVGAGI. CDR3 DNA: TGTGCCAGCTCGACTAGCTCCAACATGGCCGGGGAGCTGTTTTTT. It specifies CASSTSSNMAGELFF.

The genes are TRBV19 and TRBJ2-2; 16 nucleotides match TRBD2. The CDR3 consists of 18 residues. Germline-derived CDR1 and CDR2 are LNHDA and SQIVND (reference sequence). V was clipped by 5 bases and J by 7 bases; unmatched bases: 10. CDR3 in amino acids: CASSFSGLAGGSVGELFF. Written as DNA, the CDR3 is TGTGCCAGTAGTTTCTCGGGACTAGCGGGAGGGAGCGTCGGGGAGCTGTTTTTT.

CDR3 sequence: CASSSGGTRANEKLFF. Written as DNA, the CDR3 is TGCGCCAGCAGCTCCGGCGGGACGCGGGCTAATGAAAAACTGTTTTTT. The gene calls are TRBV5-1 and TRBJ1-4; perhaps TRBD1 as D (5 bases). From germline, CDR1 is SGHRS and CDR2 YFSETQ. V was trimmed by 3 bases and J by 3 bases, leaving 15 bases between them. The CDR3 loop spans 16 amino acids.

The sample holds a few counts of this clone. The CDR3 region has the DNA TGTGCCAGCAGTTTCCGACAGGGTCGGAGCAATCAGCCCCAGCATTTT. Its translation: CASSFRQGRSNQPQHF. V usage is TRBV28 and J usage is TRBJ1-5, with 7 positions matching TRBD1. Germline V gives CDR1 MDHEN, CDR2 SYDVKM. V shed 3 bases and J 1 base; nucleotides not matched to a gene: 6. This CDR3 has 16 residues.

The J gene is TRBJ2-5, the V gene TRBV19; TRBD2 might be the D (5 bases). The germline CDR1 and CDR2 sequences are LNHDA and SQIVND (reference sequence). The CDR3 length is 14 residues. V dropped 0 bases and J dropped 6 bases, with 11 bases sitting between them. The CDR3 nucleotides read TGTGCCAGTAGTATAGAACTAGATGATCAGACCCAGTACTTC. It yields the protein CASSIELDDQTQYF.

This clone was found a few times. V usage is TRBV6-2 or TRBV6-3 and J usage is TRBJ2-4; D is possibly TRBD1 (5 bases). The CDR3 extends over 14 amino acids. Germline lookup yields CDR1 MNHEY and CDR2 SVGEGT. Between the trimmed V and J ends, which lost 5 bases and 5 bases, there was a span of 13 bases. The DNA for the CDR3 is TGTGCCAGCAGTCGGGCAGGGCCCCAAAACATTCAGTACTTC. Protein sequence: CASSRAGPQNIQYF.

The V gene is TRBV11-2, the J gene TRBJ1-1; 10 bases align to TRBD1. Germline assignment: CDR1 SGHAT and CDR2 FQNNGV. There are 14 residues in the CDR3. V gave up 5 bases and J gave up 3 bases; unmatched junction bases: 3. DNA for the CDR3: TGTGCCAGCAGCCCGGGGACAGGGGACACTGAAGCTTTCTTT. Its protein product is CASSPGTGDTEAFF. Based on the CDR3 plus reference TRBV11-2 and TRBJ1-1, the full variable domain is EAGVAQSPRYKIIEKRQSVAFWCNPISGHATLYWYQQILGQGPKLLIQFQNNGVVDDSQLPKDRFSAERLKGVDSTLKIQPAKLEDSAVYLCASSPGTGDTEAFFGQGTRLTVV.

This clone has just one count. V is TRBV7-6 and J is TRBJ1-1; D may be TRBD1 (5 bases). V lost 0 bases and J 3 bases, leaving 11 bases between the germline ends. This CDR3 is built from 15 residues. Per germline, CDR1 SGHVS and CDR2 FNYEAQ. CDR3: CASSLAVRGDTEAFF. The CDR3 bases are TGTGCCAGCAGCTTAGCGGTTAGGGGCGACACTGAAGCTTTCTTT.

The V and J genes are TRBV4-2 and TRBJ2-1; unclear D gene. Trimming stripped 4 bases from V and 0 bases from J, with 28 bases between. CDR1 is LGHNA, CDR2 YNFKEQ, per germline. The CDR3 sequence is 21 residues long. The CDR3 nucleotides read TGTGCCAGCAGCCCTTGGTCTAACCGAGGCCAGCCCCTGAGCTCCTACAATGAGCAGTTCTTC. Amino acid sequence: CASSPWSNRGQPLSSYNEQFF.